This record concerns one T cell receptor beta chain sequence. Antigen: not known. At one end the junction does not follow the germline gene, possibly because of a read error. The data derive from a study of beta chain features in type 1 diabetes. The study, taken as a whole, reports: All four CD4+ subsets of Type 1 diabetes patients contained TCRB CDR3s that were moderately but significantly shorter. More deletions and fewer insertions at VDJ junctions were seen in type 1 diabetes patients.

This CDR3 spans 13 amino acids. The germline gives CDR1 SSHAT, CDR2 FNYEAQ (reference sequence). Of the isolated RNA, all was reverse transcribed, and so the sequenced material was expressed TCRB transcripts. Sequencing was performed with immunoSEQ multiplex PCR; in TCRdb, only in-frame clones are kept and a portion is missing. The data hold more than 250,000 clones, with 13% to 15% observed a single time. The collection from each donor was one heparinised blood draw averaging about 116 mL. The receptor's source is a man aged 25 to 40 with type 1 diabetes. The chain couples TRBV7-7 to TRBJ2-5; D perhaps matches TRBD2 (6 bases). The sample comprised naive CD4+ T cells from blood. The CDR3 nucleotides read TGTGCTAGCAGCTTCGGCGGGATAGAGACCCAGTACTTC. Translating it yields CASSFGGIETQYF.